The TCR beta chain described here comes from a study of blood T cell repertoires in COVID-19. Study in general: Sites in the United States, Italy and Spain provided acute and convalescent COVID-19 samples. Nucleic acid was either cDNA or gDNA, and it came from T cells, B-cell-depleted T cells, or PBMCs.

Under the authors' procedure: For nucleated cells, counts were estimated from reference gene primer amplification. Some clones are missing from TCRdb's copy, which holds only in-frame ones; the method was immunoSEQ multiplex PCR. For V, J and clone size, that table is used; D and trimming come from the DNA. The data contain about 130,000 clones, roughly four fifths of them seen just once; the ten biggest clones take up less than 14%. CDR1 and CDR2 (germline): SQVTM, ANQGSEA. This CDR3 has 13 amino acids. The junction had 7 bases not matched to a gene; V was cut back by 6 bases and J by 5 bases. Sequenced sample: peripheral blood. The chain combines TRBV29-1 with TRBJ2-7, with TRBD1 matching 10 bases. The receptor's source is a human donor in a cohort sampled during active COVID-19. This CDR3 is CSVPGQGTNEQYF. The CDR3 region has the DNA TGCAGCGTGCCGGGACAGGGGACAAACGAGCAGTACTTC.